This T cell receptor (beta chain) is drawn from a study of T cell repertoires in cytomegalovirus infection. About the study: Well-studied HLA-B-restricted CMV epitopes were used in the study alongside recently identified HLA-C-restricted ones. Indications came from public TCR beta signatures; they pointed to CMV infection and to a matching HLA type.

Study-wide results and caveats: The ex vivo response was dominated by HLA-C-restricted CMV-specific TCR beta clonotypes.

V shed 5 bases and J shed 0 bases, with 16 bases lying between them. This CDR3 has 16 amino acids. The germline V gene encodes CDR1 SEHNR and CDR2 FQNEAQ (reference sequence). Comment on this clonotype: Its target is not known.

TCRdb recomputed calls from the reads with MiXCR, one row per CDR3 protein. In the table there are about 770,000 distinct CDR3 sequences, roughly 29% of which are singletons. The sequencing here drew on cultured CD8+ T cells from PBMCs, taken from culture after CMV antigen stimulation. The chain has TRBV7-9 and TRBJ1-2; D may be TRBD1 (5 bases). The TCR was taken from a human donor in good health (CMV status not recorded). Some clones in this sample may be carry-over from other donors' samples. The chain's CDR3 is CASSPRSGPANYGYTF. The DNA for the CDR3 is TGTGCCAGCAGCCCGAGGTCGGGGCCCGCTAACTATGGCTACACCTTC.